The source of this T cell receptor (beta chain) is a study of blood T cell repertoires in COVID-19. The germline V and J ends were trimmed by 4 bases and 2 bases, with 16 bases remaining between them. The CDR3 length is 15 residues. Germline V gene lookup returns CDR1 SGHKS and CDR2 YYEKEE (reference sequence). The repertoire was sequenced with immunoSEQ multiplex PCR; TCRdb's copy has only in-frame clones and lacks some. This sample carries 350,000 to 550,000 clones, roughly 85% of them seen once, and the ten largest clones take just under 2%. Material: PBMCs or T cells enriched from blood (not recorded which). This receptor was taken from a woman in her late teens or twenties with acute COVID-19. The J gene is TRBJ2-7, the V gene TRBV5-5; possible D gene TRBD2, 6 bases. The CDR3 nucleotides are TGTGCCAGCAGCCGGTACGGGAGCGGAACCTACGAGCAGTACTTC. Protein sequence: CASSRYGSGTYEQYF.